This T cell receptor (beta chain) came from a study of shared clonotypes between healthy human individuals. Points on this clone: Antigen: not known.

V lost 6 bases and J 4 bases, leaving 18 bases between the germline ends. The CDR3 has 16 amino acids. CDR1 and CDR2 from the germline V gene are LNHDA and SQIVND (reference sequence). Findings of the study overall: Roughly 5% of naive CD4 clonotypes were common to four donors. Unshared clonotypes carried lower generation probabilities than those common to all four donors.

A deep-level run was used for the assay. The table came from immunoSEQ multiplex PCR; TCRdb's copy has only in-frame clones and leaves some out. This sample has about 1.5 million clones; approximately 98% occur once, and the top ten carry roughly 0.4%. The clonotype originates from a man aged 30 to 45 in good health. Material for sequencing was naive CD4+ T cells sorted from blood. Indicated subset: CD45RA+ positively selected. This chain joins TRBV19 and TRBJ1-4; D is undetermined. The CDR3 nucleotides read TGTGCCAGTAGGAAACCCGCCCCTGCGGTTAATGAAAAACTGTTTTTT. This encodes CASRKPAPAVNEKLFF.